These 30 T cell receptor beta chains originate from one sample sequenced in a study of CD8 T cells in ankylosing spondylitis (dated by TCRdb to the late 2010s). Their antigen targets remain unknown. Library construction relied on 5' RACE. These reads were obtained on an Illumina HiSeq 2500. In-frame beta chains were kept once TCRdb had trimmed the public reads at Q25 with fastp and called clones with MiXCR. Rows with a matching CDR3 protein are joined into one entry that keeps the most common DNA and genes. The table for this sample lists under 850,000 distinct CDR3 sequences; roughly 19% of them were counted only once. The ten largest account for around 19% of the sample. Broader findings and caveats from the paper: A TCR beta motif of fewer than 10 highly homologous amino acid variants appeared characteristic of blood from ankylosing spondylitis patients.

Input material: blood, either unsorted or a sorted T cell fraction (not recorded which). All receptors come from a male donor with ankylosing spondylitis.

The chain joins TRBV20-1 to TRBJ1-2; TRBD1 is a possible D gene (6 bases). V lost 1 base and J 4 bases, leaving 10 bases between the germline ends. This CDR3 comprises 13 residues. Germline loops: CDR1 DFQATT, CDR2 SNEGSKA (reference sequence). The CDR3 protein is CSARAGTTYGYTF. CDR3 DNA sequence: TGCAGTGCTAGAGCCGGGACAACCTATGGCTACACCTTC.

The chain links TRBV5-1 to TRBJ2-5; D is perhaps TRBD2 (6 bases). Germline CDR1 SGHRS, CDR2 YFSETQ. The CDR3 sequence is 15 residues long. V was shortened by 3 bases and J by 3 bases, with 15 bases between the two germline ends. In nucleotides, the CDR3 is TGCGCCAGCAGCTGGGGTACGGGGGAGAAAGAGACCCAGTACTTC. As protein: CASSWGTGEKETQYF.

This clonotype was counted a few times. The chain couples TRBV20-1 to TRBJ1-3; tentatively, D is TRBD1 (5 bases). CDR3 length equals 14 residues. In germline, CDR1 is DFQATT, CDR2 SNEGSKA (reference sequence). Trimming removed 3 bases from V and 3 bases from J, with 12 bases in between. The CDR3 nucleotides read TGCAGTGCTAGGGTTAGCGGGGGTGGAAACACCATATATTTT. Its protein is CSARVSGGGNTIYF.

The chain recombines TRBV29-1 with TRBJ2-5, with TRBD1 as a possible D gene (6 bases). Germline V gene data show CDR1 as SQVTM and CDR2 as ANQGSEA. The CDR3 sequence is 13 residues long. V lost 6 bases, J lost 2 bases, and 13 bases lay in between. The CDR3 loop is CSVMDSGQETQYF. CDR3 nucleotides: TGCAGCGTGATGGACAGCGGACAAGAGACCCAGTACTTC.

V gene TRBV11-3 combines with J gene TRBJ2-5, with D perhaps TRBD1 or TRBD2 (5 bases each). Trimming took off 5 bases at V and 5 bases at J, with 18 bases between the two ends. The germline gives CDR1 SGHNT, CDR2 YENEEA. CDR3 length equals 15 residues. Here the CDR3 reads CASSHSAEGPETQYF. Here the CDR3 DNA reads TGTGCCAGCAGCCACTCCGCCGAGGGGCCGGAGACCCAGTACTTC.

The J gene is TRBJ2-7, the V gene TRBV27; D is ambiguous. The ends were cut back, 5 bases at V and 5 bases at J, with 19 bases in the middle. The CDR3 is made up of 15 amino acids. Germline V CDR1 and CDR2: MNHEY, SMNVEV (reference sequence). The CDR3, as DNA: TGTGCCAGCAGTCCTAGAGACACCCAACCGGACGAGCAGTACTTC. As protein: CASSPRDTQPDEQYF.

There are a few counts of this clonotype. The chain links TRBV13 to TRBJ2-1, with a tentative D call TRBD2 (5 bases). There are 16 residues in the CDR3. V lost 4 bases to trimming and J lost 0 bases, with 13 bases between them. In germline, CDR1 is PRHDT, CDR2 FYEKMQ (reference sequence). The CDR3 DNA is TGTGCCAGCAGCTCAGGACTCCTGAGCTCCTACAATGAGCAGTTCTTC. Its translation is CASSSGLLSSYNEQFF.

This clonotype turned up a few times. The chain is built from TRBV21-1 and TRBJ1-6. TRBV21-1 is described as a pseudogene. The CDR3 is made up of 17 amino acids. The CDR3 DNA follows: TGTGCCAGCAGCAAAGATGAGGGAAGCTCCTATAATTCACCCCTCCACTTT. It specifies CASSKDEGSSYNSPLHF.

The chain uses TRBV30 and TRBJ1-1; D call uncertain. Germline assignment: CDR1 GTSNPN and CDR2 SVGIG (reference sequence). CDR3 size: 14 residues. The ends were cut back, 7 bases at V and 0 bases at J, with 15 bases in the middle. The CDR3 DNA sequence: TGTGCCTCTACTCACGGTGTCATGAACACTGAAGCTTTCTTT. It codes for CASTHGVMNTEAFF.

This rearrangement joins TRBV12-3 or TRBV12-4 to TRBJ2-5; a possible D gene is TRBD1 (5 bases). Trimming stripped 8 bases from V and 5 bases from J, with 12 bases between. The CDR3 is 12 residues long. The CDR3 bases are TGTGCCAGCTCCTGGACACTGGAGACCCAGTACTTC. Its protein product is CASSWTLETQYF.

The rearrangement links TRBV12-3 or TRBV12-4 to TRBJ1-5; possible D gene TRBD1, 6 bases. V lost 1 base and J 0 bases, leaving 10 bases between the germline ends. The CDR3 is made up of 16 amino acids. CDR3 region: CASSLGAGASNQPQHF. For the CDR3, the DNA is TGTGCCAGCAGTTTAGGGGCAGGGGCTAGCAATCAGCCCCAGCATTTT.

This clonotype was counted between two and nine times. V is TRBV29-1 and J is TRBJ2-1; perhaps TRBD1 as D (6 bases). This CDR3 comprises 13 residues. The germline V gene has CDR1 SQVTM and CDR2 ANQGSEA. The V end was cut by 4 bases, the J end by 4 bases, with 11 bases between. DNA of the CDR3: TGCAGCGTTGCCAGGGGAAGGTACAATGAGCAGTTCTTC. The encoded protein is CSVARGRYNEQFF.

This clonotype has just a few counts. V is TRBV20-1 and J is TRBJ2-7; maybe TRBD2 (6 bases). The ends were cut back, 4 bases at V and 5 bases at J, with 15 bases in the middle. The CDR3 extends over 13 amino acids. The germline gives CDR1 DFQATT, CDR2 SNEGSKA (reference sequence). CDR3 in DNA: TGCAGTGCTACGGGACTGCTTGAGAACGAGCAGTACTTC. Translated: CSATGLLENEQYF.

The chain combines TRBV3-1 with TRBJ1-4; 8 bases align to TRBD1. This CDR3 spans 16 amino acids. Germline lookup yields CDR1 LGHDT and CDR2 YNNKEL (reference sequence). The V segment lost 2 bases and the J segment 8 bases; nucleotides outside the gene matches: 10. The DNA of the CDR3 is TGTGCCAGCAGCCAATATGGGGCAGGGGGCCGGGAAAAACTGTTTTTT. The encoded protein is CASSQYGAGGREKLFF.

V gene TRBV12-3 or TRBV12-4 combines with J gene TRBJ2-3, with D uncertain. Trimming stripped 6 bases from V and 1 base from J, with 11 bases between. CDR3 length equals 14 residues. In DNA form, the CDR3 reads TGTGCCAGCAGACCTCCTGCGGGCACAGATACGCAGTATTTT. It codes for CASRPPAGTDTQYF.

In its sample, this clonotype was seen many times. The chain couples TRBV12-3 or TRBV12-4 to TRBJ2-1, with a possible D match to TRBD2 (5 bases). The germline V and J ends were trimmed by 6 bases and 7 bases, with 19 bases remaining between them. The CDR3 totals 15 residues. CDR3 residues: CASSPEGDSANEQFF. The CDR3 nucleotides read TGTGCCAGCAGCCCAGAGGGAGACTCGGCGAATGAGCAGTTCTTC.

This clonotype was observed a few times. The chain has TRBV7-9 and TRBJ2-7; a weak D match, TRBD1 (7 bases). Germline V gene data show CDR1 as SEHNR and CDR2 as FQNEAQ (reference sequence). CDR3 length: 13 amino acids. The V and J ends lost 11 bases and 2 bases respectively, with 16 bases between them. The CDR3 loop reads CAWRDSATYEQYF. CDR3 coding DNA: TGTGCCTGGCGGGACAGCGCGACCTACGAGCAGTACTTC.

The chain carries TRBV2 and TRBJ1-5, with D possibly matching TRBD1 (6 bases). Germline V gene data show CDR1 as SNHLY and CDR2 as FYNNEI. The CDR3 runs 13 residues. Trimming left V 6 bases short and J 6 bases short, with 12 bases between. The CDR3 sequence: CASREQGIQPQHF. In nucleotides, the CDR3 is TGTGCCAGCAGGGAACAGGGTATTCAGCCCCAGCATTTT.

This clonotype was seen more than once but under ten times. The V call is TRBV3-1, the J call TRBJ2-1; possibly TRBD1 for D (6 bases). The ends were cut back, 3 bases at V and 5 bases at J, with 17 bases in the middle. Germline assignment: CDR1 LGHDT and CDR2 YNNKEL (reference sequence). This CDR3 region has 16 residues. CDR3 DNA sequence: TGTGCCAGCAGCCACGCCCGGATGGGGGCGGACAATGAGCAGTTCTTC. Translating gives CASSHARMGADNEQFF.

In its sample, this clonotype was seen a few times. The rearrangement joins TRBV7-9 to TRBJ2-3; 8 bases are shared with TRBD2. Germline V gives CDR1 SEHNR, CDR2 FQNEAQ (reference sequence). J lost 9 bases, V lost 3 bases, and 5 bases had no gene match. The CDR3 runs 13 residues. CDR3 sequence: CASSFRTSPTQYF. DNA of the CDR3: TGTGCCAGCAGCTTCCGGACTAGCCCGACGCAGTATTTT.

The genes are TRBV15 and TRBJ1-5; 7 bases fit TRBD1. The junction had 2 bases not matched to a gene; V was cut back by 0 bases and J by 3 bases. Germline V lookup: CDR1 LNHNV, CDR2 YYDKDF (reference sequence). CDR3 length: 15 residues. The DNA of the CDR3 is TGTGCCACCAGCAGAGATACAGGGGCCAATCAGCCCCAGCATTTT. Encoded protein: CATSRDTGANQPQHF.

This clonotype was seen only a few times. The rearrangement joins TRBV24-1 to TRBJ1-5; D is unclear. Trimming pared 4 bases from V and 3 bases from J, leaving 12 bases between. The CDR3 consists of 15 residues. CDR1 is KGHDR and CDR2 is SFDVKD in the germline V gene. This chain's CDR3 is CATSDYRRTNQPQHF. For the CDR3, the DNA is TGTGCCACCAGTGACTATAGACGGACCAATCAGCCCCAGCATTTT.

The chain joins TRBV4-2 to TRBJ2-7; 13 bases are a match to TRBD2. CDR3 length: 17 residues. Unmatched junction bases numbered 6, after V lost 3 bases and J lost 1 base. The V gene's germline CDR1 is LGHNA and CDR2 YNFKEQ. CDR3 amino acids: CASSHGTSGIMSYEQYF. CDR3 coding DNA: TGTGCCAGCAGCCATGGGACTAGCGGGATAATGTCCTACGAGCAGTACTTC.

This clonotype was seen only a few times. The chain uses TRBV5-5 and TRBJ1-2, with a tentative D call TRBD1 (5 bases). Germline CDR1 SGHKS, CDR2 YYEKEE (reference sequence). This CDR3 has 16 residues. Deletions cut 0 bases from V and 6 bases from J, with 18 bases between. DNA for the CDR3: TGTGCCAGCAGCTTGGGGGCAGGGAGATATGCGGATGGCTACACCTTC. As protein: CASSLGAGRYADGYTF.

J is TRBJ2-1 and V is TRBV2; 7 bases agree with TRBD1. From germline, CDR1 is SNHLY and CDR2 FYNNEI. V shed 9 bases, J shed 3 bases, and the junction held 8 bases outside the gene matches. CDR3 length: 14 residues. The CDR3, as DNA: TGTGCCAGGACGGGACAGCAAAACTACAATGAGCAGTTCTTC. It codes for CARTGQQNYNEQFF.

This clonotype showed up just a few times. The rearrangement links TRBV6-1 to TRBJ2-2, with 10 bases fitting TRBD1. The CDR3 consists of 14 residues. Germline CDR1 reads MNHNS; CDR2 reads SASEGT. V was pared by 5 bases and J by 6 bases, with 3 bases of the junction left unmatched. DNA for the CDR3: TGTGCCAGCAGTCCGGGACAGGGGTCCGGGGAGCTGTTTTTT. Its translation is CASSPGQGSGELFF.

The chain uses TRBV20-1 and TRBJ2-3; 7 bases are shared with TRBD2. Trimming at V came to 1 base and at J to 2 bases, leaving 6 bases not matched to a gene. CDR1 is DFQATT and CDR2 is SNEGSKA in the germline V gene (reference sequence). The CDR3 runs 15 residues. The CDR3 sequence is CSARGAGWVTDTQYF. CDR3 in DNA: TGCAGTGCTAGAGGAGCGGGGTGGGTCACAGATACGCAGTATTTT.

This clonotype was seen only a few times. The rearrangement uses TRBV5-6 and TRBJ1-2, with TRBD1 matching over 12 bases. The V and J ends lost 9 bases and 4 bases, in that order; junction bases with no gene match: 13. CDR1 is SGHDT and CDR2 is YYEEEE in the germline V gene. The CDR3 is made up of 16 amino acids. The CDR3 reads CATSGTGGQRGYGYTF. In DNA form, the CDR3 reads TGTGCCACCTCCGGGACAGGGGGCCAAAGGGGCTATGGCTACACCTTC. Looking up the rest from reference TRBV5-6 and TRBJ1-2 gives the full variable domain: DAGVTQSPTHLIKTRGQQVTLRCSPKSGHDTVSWYQQALGQGPQFIFQYYEEEERQRGNFPDRFSGHQFPNYSSELNVNALLLGDSALYLCATSGTGGQRGYGYTFGSGTRLTVV.

The chain has TRBV20-1 and TRBJ1-1, with 7 nucleotides matching TRBD1. The ends lost 6 bases at V and 1 base at J; junction bases unmatched: 11. Germline V gives CDR1 DFQATT, CDR2 SNEGSKA (reference sequence). The CDR3 is 15 residues long. The CDR3 DNA reads as TGCAGTGCCATCCGAGGACAGGCGAGGAACACTGAAGCTTTCTTT. This codes for CSAIRGQARNTEAFF.

About this clonotype itself: A much larger clone lies a single base off, so this may be a read error. This rearrangement joins TRBV11-2 to TRBJ2-1; D remains unclear. The CDR3 contains 13 residues. The ends were cut back, 2 bases at V and 9 bases at J, with 11 bases in the middle. Germline lookup yields CDR1 SGHAT and CDR2 FQNNGV. CDR3 sequence reads: CASSLSSHTEQFF. CDR3 coding DNA: TGTGCCAGCAGCTTAAGTAGTCACACTGAGCAGTTCTTC. The complete variable domain, with remaining parts taken from reference TRBV11-2 and TRBJ2-1, reads EAGVAQSPRYKIIEKRQSVAFWCNPISGHATLYWYQQILGQGPKLLIQFQNNGVVDDSQLPKDRFSAERLKGVDSTLKIQPAKLEDSAVYLCASSLSSHTEQFFGPGTRLTVL.